A selection of T cell receptor beta chains follows, all from one sample in a study of blood T cell repertoires in COVID-19. The repertoire was sequenced with immunoSEQ multiplex PCR; TCRdb's copy has only in-frame clones and lacks some. There are 300,000 to 400,000 clones in the sample; more than 75% occur only once, and less than 3.5% lies in the top ten. The sample consisted of peripheral blood. These receptors came from a woman under 30 who had recovered from COVID-19. The CDR3 runs from the conserved cysteine through the conserved F or W. The D gene is left open where the match is weak. Part of the rows lack a size; the others show once, few, many or a class for expanded clones.

J gene,D gene,V gene,clone size,CDR3 protein,CDR3 DNA
TRBJ2-5,-,TRBV6-2/TRBV6-3,-,CASSYRRARWETQYF,TGTGCCAGCAGTTATAGGAGGGCTCGGTGGGAGACCCAGTACTTC
TRBJ2-1,-,TRBV6-1,-,CASSELTTSWFLDEQFF,TGTGCCAGCAGTGAATTGACGACTAGTTGGTTCTTGGATGAGCAGTTCTTC
TRBJ2-1,TRBD2,TRBV20-1,-,CSASKTRLAGYNEQFF,TGCAGTGCTAGTAAGACAAGACTAGCGGGGTACAATGAGCAGTTCTTC
TRBJ1-1,-,TRBV25-1,-,CASSGEHLNTEAFF,TGTGCCAGCAGTGGTGAACACCTGAACACTGAAGCTTTCTTT
TRBJ1-6,-,TRBV12-5,-,CASGLGTDLSYNSPLHF,TGTGCTAGTGGTTTGGGGACAGACCTCTCCTATAATTCACCCCTCCACTTT
TRBJ2-5,TRBD1,TRBV9,-,CASSDGTGREETQYF,TGTGCCAGCAGCGACGGGACAGGGCGAGAGGAGACCCAGTACTTC
TRBJ1-3,-,TRBV25-1,-,CASSVTAGNTIYF,TGTGCCAGCAGTGTGACAGCTGGAAACACCATATATTTT
TRBJ1-1,-,TRBV10-2,-,CASKRRGEMNTEAFF,TGCGCCAGCAAACGGAGGGGCGAAATGAACACTGAAGCTTTCTTT
TRBJ1-5,-,TRBV4-3,-,CASSLRTDNQPQHF,TGCGCCAGCAGCCTTCGGACAGACAATCAGCCCCAGCATTTT
TRBJ2-4,-,TRBV6-2/TRBV6-3,-,CASSYSGGSGKNIQYF,TGTGCCAGCAGTTACTCGGGGGGATCAGGCAAAAACATTCAGTACTTC
TRBJ2-5,-,TRBV9,-,CASSVDADKTQYF,TGTGCCAGCAGCGTAGATGCGGACAAGACCCAGTACTTC
TRBJ2-5,-,TRBV11-2,-,CASSLDIGETQYF,TGTGCCAGCAGCTTAGACATCGGGGAGACCCAGTACTTC
TRBJ1-2,-,TRBV3-1/TRBV3-2,-,CASSQEGRLAYGYTF,TGTGCCAGCAGCCAGGAGGGACGGTTGGCCTATGGCTACACCTTC
TRBJ1-5,-,TRBV19,-,CASSRDKNQPQHF,TGTGCCAGTAGTCGGGACAAGAATCAGCCCCAGCATTTT
TRBJ2-2,TRBD2,TRBV5-8,-,CASSLGVAGVGGELFF,TGTGCCAGCAGCTTGGGCGTAGCGGGAGTCGGCGGGGAGCTGTTTTTT
TRBJ2-1,-,TRBV25-1,-,CASSSRGGDEQFF,TGTGCCAGCAGTTCCAGGGGAGGGGATGAGCAGTTCTTC
TRBJ1-2,TRBD1,TRBV27,-,CASSLFDGTVLYGYTF,TGTGCCAGCAGTTTATTTGATGGGACAGTGCTCTATGGCTACACCTTC
TRBJ2-3,TRBD2,TRBV27,-,CASSTTSGRADTQYF,TGTGCCAGCAGTACCACTAGCGGGAGGGCGGATACGCAGTATTTT
TRBJ2-3,-,TRBV11-2,-,CASSPRRKGSTDTQYF,TGTGCCAGCAGCCCCCGTCGAAAGGGGAGCACAGATACGCAGTATTTT
TRBJ1-2,-,TRBV27,-,CASSLNRDLYGYTF,TGTGCCAGCAGTCTCAACAGGGATCTCTATGGCTACACCTTC
TRBJ1-6,-,TRBV21-1,-,CASSKTNVSSVSDSNSPLHF,TGTGCCAGCAGCAAAACAAACGTCTCCTCGGTGTCAGACTCTAATTCACCCCTCCACTTT
TRBJ2-1,-,TRBV19,-,CASSYSRDSSYNEQFF,TGTGCCAGTAGTTACTCGCGGGACAGCTCCTACAATGAGCAGTTCTTC
TRBJ1-6,-,TRBV10-3,-,CAISGDSPLHF,TGTGCCATCAGTGGAGATTCACCCCTCCACTTT
TRBJ1-1,TRBD1,TRBV29-1,once,CSLWTGGYTEAFF,TGCAGCTTATGGACAGGGGGATACACTGAAGCTTTCTTT
TRBJ2-3,TRBD2,TRBV5-3,-,CPNGRAGDTQYF,TGTCCTAACGGGAGGGCAGGAGATACGCAGTATTTT
TRBJ2-4,-,TRBV11-1,-,CASTLCDFEHKNIQYF,TGTGCCAGCACCTTGTGTGATTTCGAGCACAAAAACATTCAGTACTTC
TRBJ1-4,-,TRBV7-7,-,CASSPGRGEKLFF,TGTGCCAGCAGCCCGGGGCGGGGTGAAAAACTGTTTTTT
TRBJ1-1,TRBD1,TRBV28,-,CASSLIQGLYTEAFF,TGTGCCAGCAGTTTAATACAGGGGTTGTACACTGAAGCTTTCTTT
TRBJ1-2,TRBD1,TRBV7-8,-,CASSDLITLGGNGYTF,TGTGCCAGCAGCGATCTGATAACTCTAGGGGGCAATGGCTACACCTTC
TRBJ2-1,TRBD2,TRBV11-3,-,CASSPDGSTSGSGNEQFF,TGTGCCAGCAGCCCCGACGGTTCGACTAGCGGGAGTGGCAATGAGCAGTTCTTC
TRBJ2-3,-,TRBV7-2,once,CASSKGRDINTDTQYF,TGTGCCAGCAGCAAAGGGCGGGATATCAACACAGATACGCAGTATTTT
TRBJ2-1,TRBD2,TRBV7-9,-,CASSFSRGTSGYNEQFF,TGTGCCAGCAGCTTCAGCAGAGGGACTAGCGGGTACAATGAGCAGTTCTTC
TRBJ1-1,-,TRBV19,-,CASSLREGGAFF,TGTGCCAGTAGTCTCCGGGAGGGGGGAGCTTTCTTT
TRBJ1-2,-,TRBV6-2/TRBV6-3,-,CASSLEGPVYGYTF,TGTGCCAGCAGTTTGGAGGGCCCAGTCTATGGCTACACCTTC
TRBJ2-3,-,TRBV10-3,-,CAIRTADSTDTQYF,TGTGCCATCAGAACGGCGGATAGCACAGATACGCAGTATTTT
TRBJ2-5,-,TRBV6-5,-,CASSPPGAETQYF,TGTGCCAGCAGTCCCCCAGGGGCAGAGACCCAGTACTTC
TRBJ1-2,-,TRBV3-1/TRBV3-2,-,CASSQTGPDYGYTF,TGTGCCAGCAGCCAAACAGGACCGGACTATGGCTACACCTTC
TRBJ1-2,-,TRBV4-3,-,CASSLSLPGHRYGYTF,TGCGCCAGCAGCCTATCACTACCGGGACACCGCTATGGCTACACCTTC
TRBJ1-5,-,TRBV3-1/TRBV3-2,-,CASSHSGVRNQPQHF,TGTGCCAGCAGCCATTCAGGGGTCCGCAATCAGCCCCAGCATTTT
TRBJ2-1,TRBD2,TRBV19,-,CASMRASGSSYNEQFF,TGTGCCAGTATGCGCGCTAGCGGGAGCTCCTACAATGAGCAGTTCTTC
TRBJ1-1,TRBD1,TRBV10-3,-,CAIRGQGATEAFF,TGTGCCATCAGGGGACAGGGGGCCACTGAAGCTTTCTTT
TRBJ2-1,TRBD2,TRBV2,-,CASNQREHNEQFF,TGTGCCAGCAACCAGCGGGAGCACAATGAGCAGTTCTTC
TRBJ1-5,-,TRBV5-8,once,CASSTPGGGSNQPQHF,TGTGCCAGCAGCACACCCGGGGGGGGTAGCAATCAGCCCCAGCATTTT
TRBJ2-3,-,TRBV7-9,-,CASSEGPVSTDTQYF,TGTGCCAGCAGCGAGGGTCCGGTGAGCACAGATACGCAGTATTTT
TRBJ2-1,TRBD2,TRBV6-5,-,CASSQLAVPDNEQFF,TGTGCCAGCAGCCAACTAGCGGTTCCAGACAATGAGCAGTTCTTC
TRBJ1-5,-,TRBV19,-,CASSIRGDLYSNQPQHF,TGTGCCAGTAGTATAAGGGGCGATCTTTATAGCAATCAGCCCCAGCATTTT
TRBJ2-2,TRBD2,TRBV11-2,once,CASRIAGMARGAGELFF,TGTGCCAGCAGAATAGCGGGAATGGCCCGAGGGGCCGGGGAGCTGTTTTTT
TRBJ2-1,TRBD2,TRBV28,-,CASSRLERDRYNEQFF,TGTGCCAGCAGCCGACTAGAGCGGGACCGCTACAATGAGCAGTTCTTC
TRBJ2-1,TRBD2,TRBV4-3,-,CASSPTSGRVLWHEQFF,TGCGCCAGCAGCCCTACTAGCGGGAGGGTTTTGTGGCATGAGCAGTTCTTC
TRBJ1-4,TRBD1,TRBV27,-,CASRPTGAGEKLFF,TGTGCCAGCAGACCGACAGGGGCGGGGGAAAAACTGTTTTTT
TRBJ2-1,-,TRBV7-2,few,CASSLAFGNYNEQFF,TGTGCCAGCAGCTTAGCGTTCGGGAACTACAATGAGCAGTTCTTC
TRBJ2-3,-,TRBV11-3,-,CASSPGSTDTQYF,TGTGCCAGCTCTCCAGGCAGCACAGATACGCAGTATTTT
TRBJ2-2,-,TRBV7-8,-,CASSPGHADGDTGELFF,TGTGCCAGCAGCCCGGGACACGCCGATGGGGACACCGGGGAGCTGTTTTTT
TRBJ1-2,-,TRBV15,-,CATSRSGTRVGYTF,TGTGCCACCAGCAGATCCGGGACAAGGGTTGGCTACACCTTC
TRBJ2-1,TRBD2,TRBV6-2/TRBV6-3,-,CASSYPTSGRGRNEQFF,TGTGCCAGCAGTTACCCGACTAGCGGGAGGGGGCGCAATGAGCAGTTCTTC
TRBJ1-1,-,TRBV19,-,CASSIAYTEAFF,TGTGCCAGTAGTATAGCTTACACTGAAGCTTTCTTT